What follows are 17 T cell receptor beta chains derived from one specimen sequenced in a study of beta chain features in type 1 diabetes. Expressed TCRB transcripts were sequenced because the isolated RNA had all been reverse transcribed beforehand. Sequencing was performed with immunoSEQ multiplex PCR; in TCRdb, only in-frame clones are kept and a portion is missing. The data hold around 15,000 clones, with approximately 47% observed a single time. Sequenced input: stem cell memory CD4+ T cells from blood. Receptors were obtained from a woman in her thirties or forties in good health.

This clone was counted between two and nine times. This chain connects TRBV11-3 to TRBJ2-3; D is perhaps TRBD2 (6 bases). This CDR3 spans 13 amino acids. CDR1 and CDR2 (germline): SGHNT, YENEEA. Trimming cost V 7 bases and J 4 bases, with 12 bases left between them. The CDR3 bases are TGTGCCAGCAAAAACTCGGGAGCAGATACGCAGTATTTT. Amino acids: CASKNSGADTQYF. Complete variable domain (other parts from reference TRBV11-3 and TRBJ2-3): EAGVVQSPRYKIIEKKQPVAFWCNPISGHNTLYWYLQNLGQGPELLIRYENEEAVDDSQLPKDRFSAERLKGVDSTLKIQPAELGDSAVYLCASKNSGADTQYFGPGTRLTVL.

Concerning this clone itself: Germline is not matched at one junction end, which may reflect a read error. The CDR3: CASSLGQNNSPPHF. The CDR3 bases are TGTGCCAGCAGCCTAGGACAAAATAATTCACCCCCCCACTTT. This sequence joins TRBV7-9 and TRBJ1-6, with D maybe TRBD1 (5 bases). The CDR3 consists of 14 residues. Germline loops: CDR1 SEHNR, CDR2 FQNEAQ (reference sequence).

CDR3 nucleotides: TGTGCCAGCAAAATGGGGCCGGGACTGAGCACAGATACGCAGTATTTT. Protein product: CASKMGPGLSTDTQYF. This chain connects TRBV19 to TRBJ2-3; tentatively, D is TRBD2 (6 bases). Germline lookup yields CDR1 LNHDA and CDR2 SQIVND (reference sequence). The CDR3 is 16 amino acids. V was trimmed by 9 bases and J by 0 bases, leaving 19 bases between them.

This clone was found a few times. This chain uses TRBV11-2 with TRBJ2-4; D is perhaps TRBD2 (5 bases). Germline lookup yields CDR1 SGHAT and CDR2 FQNNGV. Trimming removed 5 bases at V and 0 bases at J, with 14 bases between. The CDR3 is 16 amino acids. The CDR3 DNA reads as TGTGCCAGCAGCCCCCGGGGATCCATAGCCAAAAACATTCAGTACTTC. As protein: CASSPRGSIAKNIQYF.

This clone appeared a few times. The chain carries TRBV5-1 and TRBJ2-7; maybe TRBD1 (5 bases). Germline CDR1 reads SGHRS; CDR2 reads YFSETQ. This CDR3 spans 15 amino acids. V lost 2 bases and J lost 2, with 14 bases in between. CDR3 sequence: CASSLGHPQPYEQYF. CDR3 sequence (DNA): TGCGCCAGCAGCTTAGGACATCCTCAACCCTACGAGCAGTACTTC. The entire variable domain, with the rest obtained from reference TRBV5-1 and TRBJ2-7, is as follows: KAGVTQTPRYLIKTRGQQVTLSCSPISGHRSVSWYQQTPGQGLQFLFEYFSETQRNKGNFPGRFSGRQFSNSRSEMNVSTLELGDSALYLCASSLGHPQPYEQYFGPGTRLTVT.

This clone is medium-sized by share. The rearrangement joins TRBV28 to TRBJ2-1, with unresolved D. V lost 5 bases, J lost 10 bases, and 12 bases lay in between. This CDR3 region has 12 residues. Germline V gene data show CDR1 as MDHEN and CDR2 as SYDVKM. This CDR3 reads CASSTRLKEQFF. The DNA for the CDR3 is TGTGCCAGCAGTACCCGACTCAAAGAGCAGTTCTTC.

This clone was seen a handful of times. This rearrangement joins TRBV29-1 to TRBJ2-6; the D is unclear. The CDR3 has 15 amino acids. The germline V and J ends were trimmed by 1 base and 0 bases, with 7 bases remaining between them. Germline CDR1 reads SQVTM; CDR2 reads ANQGSEA. The CDR3 is CSVEAPRSGANVLTF. Written as DNA, the CDR3 is TGCAGCGTTGAAGCCCCCCGCTCTGGGGCCAACGTCCTGACTTTC.

The chain carries TRBV5-1 and TRBJ1-4; D might be TRBD1 (6 bases). This CDR3 region has 14 residues. Germline V gene data show CDR1 as SGHRS and CDR2 as YFSETQ. With 4 bases removed from V and 8 bases from J, the gap between germline ends came to 15 bases. The CDR3: CASSPGGDREKLFF. Here the CDR3 DNA reads TGCGCCAGCAGCCCGGGGGGTGACAGGGAAAAACTGTTTTTT. The full variable domain, its missing parts supplied by reference TRBV5-1 and TRBJ1-4, is KAGVTQTPRYLIKTRGQQVTLSCSPISGHRSVSWYQQTPGQGLQFLFEYFSETQRNKGNFPGRFSGRQFSNSRSEMNVSTLELGDSALYLCASSPGGDREKLFFGSGTQLSVL.

CDR3 protein: CASSIGGATDTQYF. CDR3 nucleotide sequence: TGTGCCAGCAGCATCGGGGGGGCGACAGATACGCAGTATTTT. The chain combines TRBV11-2 with TRBJ2-3; 8 bases match TRBD2. CDR3 length: 14 residues. The trim removed 5 bases at V and 3 bases at J, leaving 4 bases unmatched. Germline lookup yields CDR1 SGHAT and CDR2 FQNNGV. Looking up the rest from reference TRBV11-2 and TRBJ2-3 gives the full variable domain: EAGVAQSPRYKIIEKRQSVAFWCNPISGHATLYWYQQILGQGPKLLIQFQNNGVVDDSQLPKDRFSAERLKGVDSTLKIQPAKLEDSAVYLCASSIGGATDTQYFGPGTRLTVL.

J is TRBJ2-3 and V is TRBV19, with 12 bases that match TRBD2. This CDR3 is built from 17 residues. CDR1 and CDR2 (germline): LNHDA, SQIVND (reference sequence). Trimming removed 4 bases from V and 3 bases from J; junction bases left unmatched: 8. This CDR3 reads CASSTGQTSGGTDTQYF. CDR3 in DNA: TGTGCCAGTAGTACGGGCCAGACTAGCGGGGGTACAGATACGCAGTATTTT.

The V call is TRBV2, the J call TRBJ1-2; D not certain. Germline CDR1 and CDR2: SNHLY and FYNNEI. V was cut by 8 bases and J by 2 bases, with 15 bases left in between. This CDR3 region has 14 residues. The CDR3 is CASADGLSNYGYTF. CDR3 DNA: TGTGCCAGCGCGGACGGACTCTCCAACTATGGCTACACCTTC. The entire variable domain, with the rest obtained from reference TRBV2 and TRBJ1-2, is as follows: EPEVTQTPSHQVTQMGQEVILRCVPISNHLYFYWYRQILGQKVEFLVSFYNNEISEKSEIFDDQFSVERPDGSNFTLKIRSTKLEDSAMYFCASADGLSNYGYTFGSGTRLTVV.

The sample holds one count of this clone. J is TRBJ1-2 and V is TRBV27; TRBD1 might be the D (5 bases). The CDR3 loop spans 17 amino acids. Trimming removed 3 bases from V and 2 bases from J, with 19 bases in between. Germline assignment: CDR1 MNHEY and CDR2 SMNVEV (reference sequence). The chain's CDR3 is CASSFLRDDSSNYGYTF. The CDR3 nucleotides are TGTGCCAGCAGTTTCCTAAGAGACGACAGCTCCAACTATGGCTACACCTTC.

This clone was detected only a few times. The rearrangement links TRBV7-9 to TRBJ2-3, with D tentatively TRBD2 (7 bases). This CDR3 is 18 amino acids long. The ends were cut back, 1 base at V and 6 bases at J, with 23 bases in the middle. Germline assignment: CDR1 SEHNR and CDR2 FQNEAQ (reference sequence). The CDR3 protein is CASSLEPIHRGGQDTQYF. The CDR3 nucleotides are TGTGCCAGCAGCTTAGAGCCCATTCATAGGGGGGGCCAGGATACGCAGTATTTT.

This clone was counted only a few times. The chain recombines TRBV29-1 with TRBJ2-7; perhaps TRBD1 as D (5 bases). Germline V gene lookup returns CDR1 SQVTM and CDR2 ANQGSEA. Trimming removed 4 bases from V and 3 bases from J, with 7 bases in between. The CDR3 contains 11 residues. The DNA of the CDR3 is TGCAGCGTTGCAGGGAACTACGAGCAGTACTTC. Protein product: CSVAGNYEQYF.

This clone appeared a few times. Written as DNA, the CDR3 is TGTGCCAGCAGCTTTCAGGACTCCTATAATTCACCCCTCCACTTT. Translating it yields CASSFQDSYNSPLHF. The chain carries TRBV7-9 and TRBJ1-6, with D unclear. The CDR3 length is 15 residues. V lost 3 bases to trimming and J lost 0 bases, with 6 bases between them. Germline CDR1 reads SEHNR; CDR2 reads FQNEAQ (reference sequence). The full variable domain, with the rest looked up from reference TRBV7-9 and TRBJ1-6, is DTGVSQNPRHKITKRGQNVTFRCDPISEHNRLYWYRQTLGQGPEFLTYFQNEAQLEKSRLLSDRFSAERPKGSFSTLEIQRTEQGDSAMYLCASSFQDSYNSPLHFGNGTRLTVT.

This clone was counted between two and nine times. The chain carries TRBV14 and TRBJ2-7, with a tentative D call TRBD2 (6 bases). Trimming took 4 bases from V and 7 from J, leaving 8 bases between them. Germline V gene sequence: CDR1 SGHDN, CDR2 FVKESK. The CDR3 spans 11 residues. The CDR3 here is CASSPGREQYF. In nucleotides, the CDR3 is TGTGCCAGCAGCCCAGGGAGGGAGCAGTACTTC.

The gene calls are TRBV18 and TRBJ1-1; D gene unclear. From germline, CDR1 is KGHSH and CDR2 LQKENI. The CDR3 is 13 amino acids. V lost 3 bases and J lost 1, with 6 bases in between. The CDR3 DNA follows: TGTGCCAGCTCACCGGGCAAGAACACTGAAGCTTTCTTT. Translated: CASSPGKNTEAFF.